This T cell receptor beta chain was identified in a study of T cell repertoires in cytomegalovirus infection. Overall study: From public TCR beta signatures came an indication of both CMV infection and matching HLA type.

Study-level points and caveats: Pooled public TCR beta family frequency picked out CMV carriers with the relevant HLA. The response measured ex vivo was dominated by TCR beta clonotypes (HLA-C-restricted and CMV-specific).

MiXCR, applied by TCRdb to the reads, yields one record per CDR3 protein. The sample includes more than 150,000 distinct CDR3 sequences, roughly 19% of them seen just once. After removal of 5 bases from V and 12 bases from J, the junction contained 13 bases not matched to a gene. Germline V CDR1 and CDR2: SGHVS, FNYEAQ. The CDR3 totals 13 residues. This clonotype was observed many times. What it binds is not known. The chain couples TRBV7-6 to TRBJ2-7; 7 nucleotides match TRBD1. The source material was PBMCs. The sequence was obtained from a human donor in good health (CMV status not recorded). Some clones in this sample may be carry-over from other donors' samples. The CDR3 loop reads CASSKRQGTPRYF. In DNA form, the CDR3 reads TGTGCCAGCAGCAAAAGACAGGGTACCCCCCGGTACTTC.